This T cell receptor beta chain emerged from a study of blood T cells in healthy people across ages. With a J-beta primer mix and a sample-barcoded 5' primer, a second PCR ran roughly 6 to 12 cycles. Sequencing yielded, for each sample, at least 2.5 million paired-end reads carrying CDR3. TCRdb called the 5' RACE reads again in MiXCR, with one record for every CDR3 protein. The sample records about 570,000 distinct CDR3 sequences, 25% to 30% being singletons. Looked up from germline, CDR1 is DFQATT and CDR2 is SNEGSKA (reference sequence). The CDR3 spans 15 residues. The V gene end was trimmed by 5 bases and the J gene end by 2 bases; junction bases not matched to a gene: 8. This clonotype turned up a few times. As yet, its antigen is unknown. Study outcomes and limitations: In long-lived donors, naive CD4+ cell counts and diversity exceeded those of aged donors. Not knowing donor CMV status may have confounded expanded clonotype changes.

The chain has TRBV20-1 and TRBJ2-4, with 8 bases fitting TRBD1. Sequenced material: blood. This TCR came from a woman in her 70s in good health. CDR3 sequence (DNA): TGCAGTGCTCTACGGACAGGGTCTCCCAAAAACATTCAGTACTTC. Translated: CSALRTGSPKNIQYF.